The subject of this entry is one T cell receptor beta chain. Its antigen remains undetermined. This sample is drawn from a study of T cells expressing NK-cell markers (dated by TCRdb to about 2020). For the wider study: Three sorted T-cell subsets (CD3+CD56+NKG2C+, CD3+CD56+NKG2C- and CD3+CD56-NKG2C+) from about 8 donors had their TCR beta-chain repertoires profiled. Among the eight sequenced donors, only one was HCMV-seronegative, while the other seven were HCMV-seropositive. The study sequenced eight donors, all healthy volunteers chosen at random: three men and five women. Libraries were sequenced as 2 x 150 bp reads on Illumina HiSeq 2000/2500, MiSeq or NextSeq.

Reading from cysteine to phenylalanine, the CDR3 counts 15 amino acids. No DNA accompanies this entry. Based on the germline V gene (reference sequence), the CDR1 and CDR2 sequences are DFQATT and SNEGSKA. HCMV-specific IgG was detected in serum with a commercial ELISA kit to determine HCMV serostatus. Ficoll density gradient centrifugation was used to isolate peripheral blood mononuclear cells from blood. The listed sequencing device is Illumina HiSeq 2000. TCR beta cDNA libraries were prepared using 5'RACE template switching, which introduced a universal primer site and unique molecular identifiers. Synthesis of cDNA was primed from the TCR beta constant segment and was followed by two consecutive PCR amplification steps. On the authors' methods: MIGEC handled demultiplexing of the reads and grouping by UMI, while MiTCR was used to assemble and quantify clonotypes. To remove erroneous sequences, TCR cDNA sequences were retained only when supported by two or more reads. Downstream repertoire analysis used the tcR package, and clonotypes were matched across fractions by CDR3 nucleotide sequence plus V segment. VDJmatch was used to annotate antigen specificity against VDJdb, with one amino acid substitution in CDR3 allowed. With the reads reprocessed by TCRdb, a single entry stands for each CDR3 protein sequence and no DNA is reported. TCRdb, not the original authors, processed these V and J calls. This sample's records show 130,000 to 150,000 distinct CDR3 sequences. Roughly an eighth of the sample is taken by the ten largest.

What the research found in general, with its limitations: Whether the expanded NKG2C-expressing T cell clones were specific for HCMV antigens was left unclear. For six donors, the dominant CD3+CD56+NKG2C+ clonotypes were among the top 10 CD8+ clonotypes and accounted for roughly 1.0-7.5% of CD8+ T cells. Those dominant clonotypes were again the most abundant among CD3+CD56-NKG2C+ cells in a few donors, at roughly 25-60.1%.

The chain is encoded by TRBV20-1 joined to TRBJ2-3. The receptor comes from a man aged 18 to 29 in good health. Donor details come from another sample of the same person, matched by shared clones. Sequenced: blood T cells: a sorted CD56 or NKG2C T cell subset, CD4+ or CD8+ T cells, or bulk PBMC T cells (not recorded which). For the CDR3, the sequence is CSARDIGRSTDTQYF.